This TCR beta chain appears in the sequencing data of a study of T cell repertoires and HLA-DP antigens. Study details: One alloantigen had some eleven groove amino acid differences from self, the other one.

Comment on this clone: Its antigen is not identified.

The assay was immunoSEQ multiplex PCR, and TCRdb's table has in-frame clones only and misses some. The sample has about 73,000 clones; roughly 78% are singletons. Germline V gives CDR1 SNHLY, CDR2 FYNNEI. The CDR3 is 14 residues long. The V and J ends lost 4 bases and 4 bases respectively, with 14 bases between them. The sequence came from a man between 60 and 70 years old in good health and CMV-seronegative. Input material: CD4+ T cells from PBMCs. The chain joins TRBV2 to TRBJ2-7; weak D call: TRBD1 (6 bases). This chain's CDR3 is CASSVEQGRYEQYV. The CDR3 nucleotides read TGTGCCAGCAGTGTCGAACAGGGTCGGTACGAGCAGTACGTC.